Shown below are 2 T cell receptor beta chains from a single sample sequenced in a study of blood T cell repertoires in COVID-19. Sequenced by immunoSEQ multiplex PCR; TCRdb stores in-frame clones only, minus some. The sample includes about 140,000 clones, roughly 81% seen only once; the top ten take roughly 3.4%. The sequenced sample was PBMCs or T cells enriched from blood (not recorded which). The receptors shown here come from a woman in her forties or fifties with acute COVID-19.

The V call is TRBV15, the J call TRBJ2-7; 7 bases are shared with TRBD2. CDR3 length equals 14 residues. V lost 3 bases, J lost 0 bases, and 2 bases stayed unmatched. Germline lookup yields CDR1 LNHNV and CDR2 YYDKDF (reference sequence). The CDR3 here is CATSRTSSSYEQYF. As DNA, the CDR3 is TGTGCCACCAGCAGGACTAGCTCCTCCTACGAGCAGTACTTC.

V is TRBV5-1 and J is TRBJ1-3; unclear D gene. The CDR3 is 16 amino acids. Trimming took 0 bases from V and 0 from J, leaving 10 bases between them. Germline V CDR1 and CDR2: SGHRS, YFSETQ. The CDR3 loop reads CASSLGRVSSGNTIYF. CDR3 coding DNA: TGCGCCAGCAGCTTGGGGAGGGTTAGCTCTGGAAACACCATATATTTT.